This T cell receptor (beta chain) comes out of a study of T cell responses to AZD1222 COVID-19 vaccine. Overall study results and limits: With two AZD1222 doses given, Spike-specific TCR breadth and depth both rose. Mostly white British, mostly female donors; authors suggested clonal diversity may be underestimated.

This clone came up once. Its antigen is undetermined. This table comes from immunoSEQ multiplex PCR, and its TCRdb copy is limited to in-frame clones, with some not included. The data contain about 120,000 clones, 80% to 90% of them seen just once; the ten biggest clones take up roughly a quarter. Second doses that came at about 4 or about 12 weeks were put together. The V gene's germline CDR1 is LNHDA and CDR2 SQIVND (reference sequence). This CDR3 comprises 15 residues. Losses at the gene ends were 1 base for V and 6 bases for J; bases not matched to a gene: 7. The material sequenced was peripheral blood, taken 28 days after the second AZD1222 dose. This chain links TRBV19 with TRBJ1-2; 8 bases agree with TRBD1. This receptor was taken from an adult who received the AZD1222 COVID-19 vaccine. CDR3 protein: CASSIVRGQRDGYTF. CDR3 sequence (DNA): TGTGCCAGTAGTATAGTCAGGGGGCAGAGAGATGGCTACACCTTC.